The present T cell receptor (beta chain) was sequenced within a study of T cells after yellow fever vaccination. This clonotype was counted only a few times. Its antigen is as yet unknown. TCRdb called the 5' RACE reads again in MiXCR, with one record for every CDR3 protein. The sample lists under 600,000 distinct CDR3 sequences, roughly 14% occurring once. Findings and caveats of the study: Re-detected after boosting: most primary clones, 95% to 98% of CD4 and roughly 88% of CD8. It was a weaker secondary response, yet one that peaked faster, at day 5 versus 15.

V gave up 0 bases and J gave up 3 bases, with 6 bases separating them. Germline CDR1 and CDR2: SGHTS and YDEGEE. The CDR3 is made up of 14 amino acids. Sequences were derived from PBMCs, sampled on the day of the yellow fever booster vaccination. The clonotype originates from a man under 40 who received the YFV17D yellow fever vaccine. The chain combines TRBV5-8 with TRBJ2-2; the D is unclear. This chain's CDR3 is CASSLAAHTGELFF. Here the CDR3 DNA reads TGTGCCAGCAGCTTGGCGGCCCACACCGGGGAGCTGTTTTTT.